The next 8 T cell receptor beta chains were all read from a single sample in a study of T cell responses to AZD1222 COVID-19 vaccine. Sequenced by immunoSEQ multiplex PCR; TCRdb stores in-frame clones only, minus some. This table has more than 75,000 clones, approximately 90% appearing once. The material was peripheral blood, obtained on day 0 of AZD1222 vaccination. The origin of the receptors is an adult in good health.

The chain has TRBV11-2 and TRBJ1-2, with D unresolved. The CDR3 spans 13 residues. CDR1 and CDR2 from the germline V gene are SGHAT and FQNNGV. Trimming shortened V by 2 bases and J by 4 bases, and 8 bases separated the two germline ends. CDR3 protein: CASSLMGGYGYTF. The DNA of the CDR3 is TGTGCCAGCAGCTTAATGGGTGGCTATGGCTACACCTTC.

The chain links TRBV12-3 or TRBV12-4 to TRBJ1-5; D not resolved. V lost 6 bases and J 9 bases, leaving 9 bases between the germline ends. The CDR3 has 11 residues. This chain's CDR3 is CASSRSGPQHF. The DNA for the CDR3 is TGTGCCAGCAGCCGGTCGGGGCCCCAGCATTTT.

The CDR3 reads CASSEDSSSYEQYF. The CDR3 DNA is TGTGCCAGCAGCGAGGACAGTAGCTCCTACGAGCAGTACTTC. The V call is TRBV5-4, the J call TRBJ2-7, with D possibly matching TRBD1 (6 bases). V was cut by 4 bases and J by 0 bases, with 11 bases left in between. This CDR3 has 14 residues. The germline CDR1 and CDR2 sequences are SGHNT and YYREEE (reference sequence). Looking up the rest from reference TRBV5-4 and TRBJ2-7 gives the full variable domain: ETGVTQSPTHLIKTRGQQVTLRCSSQSGHNTVSWYQQALGQGPQFIFQYYREEENGRGNFPPRFSGLQFPNYSSELNVNALELDDSALYLCASSEDSSSYEQYFGPGTRLTVT.

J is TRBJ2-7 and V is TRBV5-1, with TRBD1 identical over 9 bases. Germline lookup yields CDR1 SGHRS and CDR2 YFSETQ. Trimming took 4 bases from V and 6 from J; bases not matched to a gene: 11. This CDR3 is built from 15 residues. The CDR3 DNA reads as TGCGCCAGCAGCCCTCAACAGGGGGCACGAGGCGAGCAGTACTTC. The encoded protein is CASSPQQGARGEQYF.

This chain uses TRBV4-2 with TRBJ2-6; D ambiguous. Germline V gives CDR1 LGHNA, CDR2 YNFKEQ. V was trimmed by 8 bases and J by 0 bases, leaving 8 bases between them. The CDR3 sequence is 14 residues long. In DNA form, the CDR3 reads TGTGCCAGCCAAGCCCTCTCTGGGGCCAACGTCCTGACTTTC. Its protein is CASQALSGANVLTF.

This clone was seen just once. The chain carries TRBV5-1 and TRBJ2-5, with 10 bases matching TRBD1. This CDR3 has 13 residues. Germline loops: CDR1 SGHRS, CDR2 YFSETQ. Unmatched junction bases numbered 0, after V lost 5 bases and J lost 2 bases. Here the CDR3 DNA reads TGCGCCAGCAGGGACAGGGGGCAAGAGACCCAGTACTTC. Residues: CASRDRGQETQYF.

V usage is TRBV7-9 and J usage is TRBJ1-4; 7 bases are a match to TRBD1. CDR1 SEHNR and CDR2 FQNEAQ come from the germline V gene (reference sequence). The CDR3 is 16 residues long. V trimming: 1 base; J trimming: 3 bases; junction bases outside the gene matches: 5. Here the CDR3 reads CASSLGRQGPNEKLFF. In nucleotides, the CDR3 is TGTGCCAGCAGCTTAGGACGACAGGGACCTAATGAAAAACTGTTTTTT. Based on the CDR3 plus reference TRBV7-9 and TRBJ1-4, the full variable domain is DTGVSQNPRHKITKRGQNVTFRCDPISEHNRLYWYRQTLGQGPEFLTYFQNEAQLEKSRLLSDRFSAERPKGSFSTLEIQRTEQGDSAMYLCASSLGRQGPNEKLFFGSGTQLSVL.

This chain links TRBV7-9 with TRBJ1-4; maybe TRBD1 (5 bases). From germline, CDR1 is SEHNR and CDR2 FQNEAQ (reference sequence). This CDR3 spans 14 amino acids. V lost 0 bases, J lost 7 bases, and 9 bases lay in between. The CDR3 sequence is CASSLAGDGEKLFF. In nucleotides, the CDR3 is TGTGCCAGCAGCTTAGCAGGGGACGGTGAAAAACTGTTTTTT.